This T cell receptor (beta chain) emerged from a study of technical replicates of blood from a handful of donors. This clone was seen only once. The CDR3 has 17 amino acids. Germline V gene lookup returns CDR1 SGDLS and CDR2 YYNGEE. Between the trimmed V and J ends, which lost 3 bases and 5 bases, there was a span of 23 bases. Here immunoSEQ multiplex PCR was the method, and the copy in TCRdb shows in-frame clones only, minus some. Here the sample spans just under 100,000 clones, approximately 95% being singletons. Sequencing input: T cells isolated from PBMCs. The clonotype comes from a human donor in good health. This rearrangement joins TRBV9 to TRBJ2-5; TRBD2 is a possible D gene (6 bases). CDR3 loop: CASSGSLGGNPRETQYF. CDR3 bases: TGTGCCAGCAGCGGGAGCCTGGGCGGGAACCCTAGGGAGACCCAGTACTTC.